This TCR beta chain was obtained from a study of blood T cell repertoires in COVID-19. Study-level background: COVID-19 samples collected from the United States, Italy and Spain covered acute and convalescent phases. In each case, the material was cDNA or gDNA derived from T cells, B-cell-depleted T cells, or PBMCs.

CDR1 SGHVS and CDR2 FQNEAQ come from the germline V gene. V was trimmed by 5 bases and J by 5 bases, leaving 12 bases between them. The CDR3 covers 13 residues. Methods used by the authors: Using reference gene primer amplification, nucleated cell counts were estimated. Profiling relied on immunoSEQ multiplex PCR, and the TCRdb table lists in-frame clones only, not all of them. V, J and clone size were drawn from that table, and D and trimming were deduced from the DNA. Counted here are fewer than 80,000 clones, approximately 87% occurring once; the ten biggest clones make up approximately 2.5%. The sequencing sample was made of peripheral blood. This receptor was identified in a human donor in a cohort sampled during active COVID-19. The chain couples TRBV7-8 to TRBJ2-5, with unresolved D. The CDR3 region has the DNA TGTGCCAGCAGCACCAGACTTAGGGAGACCCAGTACTTC. Its translation is CASSTRLRETQYF.